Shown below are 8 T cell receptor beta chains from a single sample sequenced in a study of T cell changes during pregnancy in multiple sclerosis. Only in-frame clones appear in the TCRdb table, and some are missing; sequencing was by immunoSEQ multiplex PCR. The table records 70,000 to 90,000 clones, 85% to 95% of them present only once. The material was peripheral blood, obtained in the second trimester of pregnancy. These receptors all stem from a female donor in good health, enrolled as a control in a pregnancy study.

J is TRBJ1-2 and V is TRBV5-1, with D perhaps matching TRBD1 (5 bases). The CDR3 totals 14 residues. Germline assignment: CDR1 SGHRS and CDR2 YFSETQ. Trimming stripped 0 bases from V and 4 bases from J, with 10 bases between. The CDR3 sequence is CASSLEGFSYGYTF. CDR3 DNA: TGCGCCAGCAGCTTGGAGGGGTTTTCCTATGGCTACACCTTC.

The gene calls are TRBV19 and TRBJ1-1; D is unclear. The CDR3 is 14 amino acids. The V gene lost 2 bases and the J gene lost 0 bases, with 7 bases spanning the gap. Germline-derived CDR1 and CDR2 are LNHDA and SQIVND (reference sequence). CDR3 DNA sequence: TGTGCCAGTAGTATACCGGGGATGAACACTGAAGCTTTCTTT. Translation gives CASSIPGMNTEAFF.

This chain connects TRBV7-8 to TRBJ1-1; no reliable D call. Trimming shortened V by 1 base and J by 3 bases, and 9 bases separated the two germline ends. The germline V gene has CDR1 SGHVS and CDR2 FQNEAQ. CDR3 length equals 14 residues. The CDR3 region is CASSLGGLDTEAFF. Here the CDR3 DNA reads TGTGCCAGCAGCTTAGGAGGGTTGGACACTGAAGCTTTCTTT.

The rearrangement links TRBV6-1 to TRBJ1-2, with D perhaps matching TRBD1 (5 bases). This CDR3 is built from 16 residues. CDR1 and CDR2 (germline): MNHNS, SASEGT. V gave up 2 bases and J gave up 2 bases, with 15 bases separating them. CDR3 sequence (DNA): TGTGCCAGCAGTGAATCTACGCGGGGGTGGAACTATGGCTACACCTTC. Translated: CASSESTRGWNYGYTF.

The CDR3: CASSQDYRGTSGGWTDTQYF. In DNA, the CDR3 is TGTGCCAGCAGCCAAGATTATCGCGGGACTAGCGGGGGGTGGACAGATACGCAGTATTTT. This chain uses TRBV4-2 with TRBJ2-3, with 15 bases that match TRBD2. The germline CDR1 and CDR2 sequences are LGHNA and YNFKEQ. Germline trimming cut 0 bases from V and 3 bases from J; bases unmatched to any gene: 10. The CDR3 has 20 residues.

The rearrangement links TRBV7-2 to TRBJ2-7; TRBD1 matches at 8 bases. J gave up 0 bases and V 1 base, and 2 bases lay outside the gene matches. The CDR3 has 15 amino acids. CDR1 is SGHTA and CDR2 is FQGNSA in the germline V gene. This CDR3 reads CASSLGTGSSYEQYF. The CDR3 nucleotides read TGTGCCAGCAGCTTAGGGACAGGGAGCTCCTACGAGCAGTACTTC. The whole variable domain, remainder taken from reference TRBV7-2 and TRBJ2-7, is GAGVSQSPSNKVTEKGKDVELRCDPISGHTALYWYRQSLGQGLEFLIYFQGNSAPDKSGLPSDRFSAERTGGSVSTLTIQRTQQEDSAVYLCASSLGTGSSYEQYFGPGTRLTVT.

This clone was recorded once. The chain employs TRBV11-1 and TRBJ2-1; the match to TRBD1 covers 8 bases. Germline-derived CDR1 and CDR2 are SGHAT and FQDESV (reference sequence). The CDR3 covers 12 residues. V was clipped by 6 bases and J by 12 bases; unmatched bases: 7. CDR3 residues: CASRYDRGRQFF. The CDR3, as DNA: TGTGCCAGCAGATATGACAGGGGCCGGCAGTTCTTC.

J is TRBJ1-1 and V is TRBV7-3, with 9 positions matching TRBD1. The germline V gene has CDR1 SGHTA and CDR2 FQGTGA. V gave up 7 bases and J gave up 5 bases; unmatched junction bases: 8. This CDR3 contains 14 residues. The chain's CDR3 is CASKLGQGNTEAFF. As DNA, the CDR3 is TGTGCCAGCAAGCTGGGACAGGGAAATACTGAAGCTTTCTTT.